These T cell receptor beta chains were read from a single sample in a study of cytomegalovirus exposure and HLA in healthy donors. The protocol was immunoSEQ multiplex PCR, while the TCRdb copy is restricted to in-frame clones and leaves out a portion. The sample consists of roughly 90,000 clones, 70% to 90% of them appearing once. The material sequenced was PBMCs. These TCRs come from a man younger than 30 in good health and CMV-seronegative. Each CDR3 is given with its conserved first and last residue. A D gene is named only where the DNA matches it firmly. Clone size, where shown, is once, few, many, or a class for clones that have expanded.

NA NA TRBJ1-1 TRBV5-1 TGCGCCAGCAGCTACAACCTGAACACTGAAGCTTTCTTT CASSYNLNTEAFF
NA NA TRBJ2-5 TRBV2 TGTGCCAGCAGTGAAGGGACTGCATCGGAGACCCAGTACTTC CASSEGTASETQYF
NA TRBD2 TRBJ2-2 TRBV5-4 TGTGCCAGCAGCTTGGGGCGGGGGGGGAACACCGGGGAGCTGTTTTTT CASSLGRGGNTGELFF
NA NA TRBJ2-7 TRBV7-7 TGTGCTAGCAGCTTAGAAGCGGGTCGCGAGCAGTACTTC CASSLEAGREQYF
NA NA TRBJ1-4 TRBV7-9 TGTGCCAGCAGCCCGGTCTATGCTAATGAAAAACTGTTTTTT CASSPVYANEKLFF
NA NA TRBJ1-1 TRBV7-9 TGTGCCAGCAGCTTACGGTCCATTGGAGACACTGAAGCTTTCTTT CASSLRSIGDTEAFF
NA NA TRBJ2-7 TRBV9 TGTGCCAGCAGCCGAGGAAGCTCCTACGAGCAGTACTTC CASSRGSSYEQYF
NA NA TRBJ1-2 TRBV19 TGTGCCAGTAGTATGGCATCGGGTACTACTAACTATGGCTACACCTTC CASSMASGTTNYGYTF
NA TRBD1 TRBJ1-2 TRBV7-6 TGTGCCAGCAGCCCCAGCGGACAGGATAACTATGGCTACACCTTC CASSPSGQDNYGYTF
NA NA TRBJ1-2 TRBV4-2 TGTGCCAGCAGCCAGACCGAGACGCGGGCTAACTATGGCTACACCTTC CASSQTETRANYGYTF
NA NA TRBJ2-7 TRBV6-5 TGTGCCAGCAGTTACTCCCAGTCCAAATACGAGCAGTACTTC CASSYSQSKYEQYF
NA NA TRBJ1-5 TRBV4-1 TGCGCCAGCAGCCCAGAATATAGCAATCAGCCCCAGCATTTT CASSPEYSNQPQHF
NA NA TRBJ2-7 TRBV6-5 TGTGCCAGCAGCCGAACTAGCTACGAGCAGTACTTC CASSRTSYEQYF
NA TRBD1 TRBJ1-4 TRBV6-5 TGTGCCAGCAGCTCGGGACAGGGGCGGCTAAAACTGTTTTTT CASSSGQGRLKLFF
NA NA TRBJ2-2 TRBV6-6 TGTGCCAGCATAGAAGGGGGTTACACCGGGGAGCTGTTTTTT CASIEGGYTGELFF
NA NA TRBJ1-6 TRBV14 TGTGCCAGCAGCCAAATGTCGGGACATAGGAATTCACCCCTCCACTTT CASSQMSGHRNSPLHF
NA NA TRBJ1-2 TRBV10-3 TGTGCCATCAGTGCGGTTACGAACTATGGCTACACCTTC CAISAVTNYGYTF
NA TRBD1 TRBJ1-6 TRBV15 TGTGCCACCAGCAGGGGACAGGGAGAGGCCCTCCACTTT CATSRGQGEALHF
NA TRBD1 TRBJ1-2 TRBV7-6 TGTGCCAGCAGCCCCAATCAGGGGGCGAGTGCGGGCTACACCTTC CASSPNQGASAGYTF
NA NA TRBJ1-2 TRBV27 TGTGCCAGCAGTTTATCCCCGGGGGGAGGCTACACCTTC CASSLSPGGGYTF
NA NA TRBJ2-7 TRBV2 TGTGCCAGCAGTCCAACCTACGAGCAGTACTTC CASSPTYEQYF
once NA TRBJ2-3 TRBV6-1 TGTGCCAGCAGTCGGTTATCAGATACGCAGTATTTT CASSRLSDTQYF
NA NA TRBJ1-4 TRBV12-5 TGTGCTAGTGGTTTGGGGAGGGCGGCCTTAAATGAAAAACTGTTTTTT CASGLGRAALNEKLFF
few TRBD1 TRBJ1-2 TRBV2 TGTGCCAGCATCGGAACAGGGGCTGGCTATGGCTACACCTTC CASIGTGAGYGYTF
NA TRBD2 TRBJ2-5 TRBV7-2 TGTGCCAGCAGCTTTGGACTAGCGGGGAGGGAGACCCAGTACTTC CASSFGLAGRETQYF
NA NA TRBJ2-3 TRBV5-5 TGTGCCAGCAGCTTGGGAAGCGGGCCTACCACAGATACGCAGTATTTT CASSLGSGPTTDTQYF
NA TRBD2 TRBJ2-2 TRBV6-6 TGTGCCAGCAGACCCGGGGCGGGGGGGCTTACCGGGGAGCTGTTTTTT CASRPGAGGLTGELFF
NA TRBD1 TRBJ2-1 TRBV2 TGTGCCAGCAGTGCACAGGGGCCCTCCTACAATGAGCAGTTCTTC CASSAQGPSYNEQFF
NA NA TRBJ2-7 TRBV14 TGTGCCAGCAGCCAAGATCTTGGAGGGAAAGGCTCCTACGAGCAGTACTTC CASSQDLGGKGSYEQYF
NA TRBD2 TRBJ2-7 TRBV19 TGTGCCAGTAGTGGCGGGACTAGGAACCTCTACGAGCAGTACTTC CASSGGTRNLYEQYF
NA TRBD2 TRBJ2-7 TRBV5-1 TGCGCCAGCAGCTCCGCGTTAGCGGGGGGATACGAGCAGTACTTC CASSSALAGGYEQYF
NA NA TRBJ2-1 TRBV13 TGTGCCAGCAGCTCTTACGGAAGAGGGTACAATGAGCAGTTCTTC CASSSYGRGYNEQFF
NA NA TRBJ1-5 TRBV6-1 TGTGCCAGCAGTTGGACACTTAGCAATCAGCCCCAGCATTTT CASSWTLSNQPQHF
NA TRBD2 TRBJ2-1 TRBV6-6 TGTGCCAGCAGCCAGACTAGCGGGGGCAATGAGCAGTTCTTC CASSQTSGGNEQFF
NA NA TRBJ1-2 TRBV7-9 TGTGCCAGCAGCCGCGGCCGGGATAACTATGGCTACACCTTC CASSRGRDNYGYTF
once NA TRBJ2-7 TRBV5-1 TGCGCCAGCAGCTTGGACAGTTCCTCCTACGAGCAGTACTTC CASSLDSSSYEQYF
NA NA TRBJ1-2 TRBV4-1 TGCGCCAGCAGCCAATCGTCGGGGACATCTATCTATGGCTACACCTTC CASSQSSGTSIYGYTF
once NA TRBJ2-3 TRBV6-1 TGTGCCAGCAGTGGGGACATAGATACGCAGTATTTT CASSGDIDTQYF
NA NA TRBJ2-7 TRBV7-2 TGTGCCAGCAGCTTAGAGTACGGTAGCTCCTACGAGCAGTACTTC CASSLEYGSSYEQYF
NA TRBD1 TRBJ1-6 TRBV10-3 TGTGCCATCAGTGAGAGACAGGGTGGTTCACCCCTCCACTTT CAISERQGGSPLHF
NA NA TRBJ2-5 TRBV7-3 TGTGCCAGCAGCTTAAGATGGCTAGTTGAGACAGAAGACCTCCAAGAGACCCAGTACTTC CASSLRWLVETEDLQETQYF
NA TRBD2 TRBJ2-5 TRBV15 TGTGCCACCAGCCCCTACCCCCTGGGTGAGCGGGGGAACCAAGAGACCCAGTACTTC CATSPYPLGERGNQETQYF
NA NA TRBJ1-1 TRBV19 TGTGCCAGCCGGACAGACACTGAAGCTTTCTTT CASRTDTEAFF
NA NA TRBJ2-7 TRBV10-2 TGCGCCAGCAGTGAGTCAGATACAGGGACCTACGAGCAGTACTTC CASSESDTGTYEQYF
NA NA TRBJ2-7 TRBV10-1 TGCGCCAGCAGCCCTTTGATGGGGCATTACGAGCAGTACTTC CASSPLMGHYEQYF
NA TRBD2 TRBJ2-7 TRBV27 TGTGCCAGCAGCCCCCTGGGACTAGCTTTTTACGAGCAGTACTTC CASSPLGLAFYEQYF
NA NA TRBJ1-1 TRBV6-1 TGTGCCGTCACCCAGGGGATGAACACTGAAGCTTTCTTT CAVTQGMNTEAFF
NA NA TRBJ1-2 TRBV5-1 TGCGCCAGCAGCTACGACGGGGACTATGGCTACACCTTC CASSYDGDYGYTF
NA TRBD2 TRBJ2-1 TRBV9 TGTGCCAGCAGCACGATAACGGGGGGCTACAATGAGCAGTTCTTC CASSTITGGYNEQFF
NA TRBD2 TRBJ2-4 TRBV4-3 TGCGCCAGCAGCCAAGAAGGCAGGCTAGCGGGGAGAGACATTCAGTACTTC CASSQEGRLAGRDIQYF
NA NA TRBJ1-5 TRBV27 NA CASSSSARAPNQPQHF
NA TRBD2 TRBJ2-1 TRBV14 TGTGCCAGCAGCCAAGGGGTAGCGGGGGGCGTGGATGAGCAGTTCTTC CASSQGVAGGVDEQFF